Sequencing of this TCR beta chain was carried out in a study of cytomegalovirus exposure and HLA in healthy donors. At the level of the study: A later analysis reported the 90 to 150 validation repertoires used the same platform as the approximately 670 first-cohort repertoires.

The data were produced by immunoSEQ multiplex PCR, yet TCRdb's version contains in-frame clones alone and is incomplete. The sample gives roughly 70,000 clones, approximately 90% of which show up once; 3% to 4% is in the top ten. Regarding this clone: Antigen unknown.

The study, taken as a whole, reports: Reports indicated that the classifier achieved high specificity and sensitivity in diagnosing cytomegalovirus status. CMV antigen specificity was confirmed in vitro for a few CMV-associated chains.

Germline assignment: CDR1 SGHTA and CDR2 FQGNSA. Unmatched junction bases numbered 11, after V lost 5 bases and J lost 3 bases. The CDR3 runs to 16 residues. The J gene is TRBJ2-7, the V gene TRBV7-2, with 9 bases matching TRBD1. The source is a woman aged 18-29 years in good health and CMV-seropositive. The sample consisted of PBMCs. CDR3: CASSLSSGQGDYEQYF. The CDR3 region has the DNA TGTGCCAGCAGCCTGAGTTCGGGACAGGGAGACTACGAGCAGTACTTC.